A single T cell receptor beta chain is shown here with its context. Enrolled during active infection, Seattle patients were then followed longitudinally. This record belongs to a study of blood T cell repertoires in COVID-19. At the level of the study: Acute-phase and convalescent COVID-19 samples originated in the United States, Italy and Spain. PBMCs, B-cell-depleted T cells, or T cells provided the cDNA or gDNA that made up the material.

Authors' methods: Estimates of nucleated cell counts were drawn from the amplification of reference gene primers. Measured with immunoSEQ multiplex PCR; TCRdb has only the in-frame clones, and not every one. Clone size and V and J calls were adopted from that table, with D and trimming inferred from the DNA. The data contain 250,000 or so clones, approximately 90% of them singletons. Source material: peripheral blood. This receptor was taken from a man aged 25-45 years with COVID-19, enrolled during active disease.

Here the CDR3 DNA reads TGTGCCAGCAGCTTAGATCAGGGGACGAATCAGCCCCAGCATTTT. This sequence encodes CASSLDQGTNQPQHF. This rearrangement joins TRBV7-2 to TRBJ1-5; possible D gene TRBD1, 6 bases. Germline V lookup: CDR1 SGHTA, CDR2 FQGNSA. The CDR3 spans 15 residues. V was shortened by 1 base and J by 4 bases, with 11 bases between the two germline ends.